The 27 T cell receptor beta chains below were found in one sample sequenced in a study of blood T cell repertoires in COVID-19. Generated by immunoSEQ multiplex PCR, the TCRdb table keeps only in-frame clones and is missing some. Of almost 90,000 clones detected, 90% appear once; the ten largest clones hold 6.5% to 8.5%. The source material was peripheral blood. Receptors were obtained from a man between 18 and 35 years old with COVID-19, enrolled during active disease.

The chain recombines TRBV6-5 with TRBJ1-3; TRBD1 aligns across 7 bases. Germline V gives CDR1 MNHEY, CDR2 SVGAGI. The CDR3 loop spans 13 amino acids. The trim removed 7 bases at V and 3 bases at J, leaving 3 bases unmatched. The CDR3 region has the DNA TGTGCCAGCACCCGGGACAGTGGAAACACCATATATTTT. Its protein product is CASTRDSGNTIYF.

The chain carries TRBV3-1 (or the pseudogene TRBV3-2) and TRBJ2-7; 10 bases are a match to TRBD2. Looked up from germline, CDR1 is LGHDT and CDR2 is YNNKEL (reference sequence). J was trimmed by 2 bases and V by 5 bases; bases with no gene match: 6. The CDR3 is 15 amino acids. The CDR3 sequence is CASSEGLAVAYEQYF. In DNA, the CDR3 is TGTGCCAGCAGCGAAGGACTAGCGGTGGCCTACGAGCAGTACTTC.

This clone was seen more than once but under ten times. The V call is TRBV15, the J call TRBJ2-7, with 7 bases matching TRBD2. After removal of 3 bases from V and 0 bases from J, the junction contained 5 bases not matched to a gene. The CDR3 runs to 15 residues. Germline V gene lookup returns CDR1 LNHNV and CDR2 YYDKDF (reference sequence). In DNA, the CDR3 is TGTGCCACCAGCAGCGAATGGACTAGCTCCTACGAGCAGTACTTC. Residues: CATSSEWTSSYEQYF.

V usage is TRBV19 and J usage is TRBJ2-3; D is unclear. Germline assignment: CDR1 LNHDA and CDR2 SQIVND (reference sequence). This CDR3 is 15 amino acids long. Trimming left V 1 base short and J 4 bases short, with 12 bases between. The CDR3 DNA reads TGTGCCAGTAGTATAGCACCAGCAGCGCCAGATACGCAGTATTTT. This codes for CASSIAPAAPDTQYF.

This sequence joins TRBV19 and TRBJ2-5; 7 bases fit TRBD2. V dropped 7 bases and J dropped 0; count of bases not matched to a gene: 2. The CDR3 has 13 residues. Germline V gene lookup returns CDR1 LNHDA and CDR2 SQIVND (reference sequence). CDR3 DNA: TGTGCCAGTAACGCGGGAGACCAAGAGACCCAGTACTTC. This sequence encodes CASNAGDQETQYF.

The chain carries TRBV5-6 and TRBJ2-4; the D gene is possibly TRBD1 (6 bases). CDR1 and CDR2 (germline): SGHDT, YYEEEE. The CDR3 runs 12 residues. V was pared by 4 bases and J by 5 bases, with 7 bases between. Here the CDR3 DNA reads TGTGCCAGCAGCAACAGGGAAAACATTCAGTACTTC. Its protein product is CASSNRENIQYF.

The chain combines TRBV7-9 with TRBJ2-2, with 9 bases matching TRBD1. Unmatched junction bases numbered 4, after V lost 4 bases and J lost 7 bases. The length of the CDR3 is 14 residues. Germline V lookup: CDR1 SEHNR, CDR2 FQNEAQ (reference sequence). CDR3 region: CASSSDRGGGELFF. Written as DNA, the CDR3 is TGTGCCAGCAGCTCGGACAGGGGAGGCGGGGAGCTGTTTTTT.

This sequence joins TRBV29-1 and TRBJ2-1; 9 bases are a match to TRBD2. V gave up 6 bases and J gave up 5 bases; unmatched junction bases: 5. The CDR3 has 13 residues. Germline V gives CDR1 SQVTM, CDR2 ANQGSEA. The CDR3 DNA sequence: TGCAGCGTCCGCGGGAGGGCCAACAATGAGCAGTTCTTC. Translating it yields CSVRGRANNEQFF.

The chain joins TRBV7-3 to TRBJ2-1; 7 bases agree with TRBD1. V shed 3 bases, J shed 2 bases, and the junction held 4 bases outside the gene matches. Germline CDR1 SGHTA, CDR2 FQGTGA. CDR3 size: 15 residues. The CDR3 protein is CASSFGTATYNEQFF. CDR3 nucleotide sequence: TGTGCCAGCAGCTTCGGGACAGCCACCTACAATGAGCAGTTCTTC.

This sequence joins TRBV6-1 and TRBJ1-5, with 7 positions matching TRBD1. Germline V gene data show CDR1 as MNHNS and CDR2 as SASEGT. This CDR3 has 16 amino acids. V shed 3 bases and J 0 bases; nucleotides not matched to a gene: 5. The CDR3 DNA reads as TGTGCCAGCAGTGACCTACAGGGGTATAGCAATCAGCCCCAGCATTTT. It translates to CASSDLQGYSNQPQHF.

This chain connects TRBV2 to TRBJ1-1, with D unresolved. The germline V and J ends were trimmed by 3 bases and 2 bases, with 13 bases remaining between them. CDR1 and CDR2 from the germline V gene are SNHLY and FYNNEI. The CDR3 covers 15 residues. The CDR3 here is CASSELLGRNTEAFF. The CDR3 nucleotides read TGTGCCAGCAGTGAGTTATTAGGGAGAAACACTGAAGCTTTCTTT. The full variable domain, with the rest looked up from reference TRBV2 and TRBJ1-1, is EPEVTQTPSHQVTQMGQEVILRCVPISNHLYFYWYRQILGQKVEFLVSFYNNEISEKSEIFDDQFSVERPDGSNFTLKIRSTKLEDSAMYFCASSELLGRNTEAFFGQGTRLTVV.

V and J are TRBV4-2 and TRBJ2-2; 9 bases are shared with TRBD2. V shed 4 bases and J 0 bases; nucleotides not matched to a gene: 6. Looked up from germline, CDR1 is LGHNA and CDR2 is YNFKEQ. The CDR3 length is 17 residues. The CDR3 reads CASSPPLAGANTGELFF. In nucleotides, the CDR3 is TGTGCCAGCAGCCCGCCACTAGCGGGCGCGAACACCGGGGAGCTGTTTTTT.

The V gene is TRBV15, the J gene TRBJ2-4, with 10 bases aligning to TRBD1. Germline V gene data show CDR1 as LNHNV and CDR2 as YYDKDF (reference sequence). V lost 1 base and J lost 6; bases outside the gene matches: 3. This CDR3 region has 15 residues. CDR3 in amino acids: CATSRGQGAGNIQYF. CDR3 in DNA: TGTGCCACCAGCAGAGGACAGGGGGCGGGAAACATTCAGTACTTC. The full variable domain, its missing parts supplied by reference TRBV15 and TRBJ2-4, is DAMVIQNPRYQVTQFGKPVTLSCSQTLNHNVMYWYQQKSSQAPKLLFHYYDKDFNNEADTPDNFQSRRPNTSFCFLDIRSPGLGDTAMYLCATSRGQGAGNIQYFGAGTRLSVL.

The rearrangement uses TRBV5-1 and TRBJ2-2; 7 nucleotides agree with TRBD1. V trimming: 3 bases; J trimming: 2 bases; junction bases outside the gene matches: 1. Germline CDR1 reads SGHRS; CDR2 reads YFSETQ. This CDR3 has 14 residues. Written as DNA, the CDR3 is TGCGCCAGCAGCTGGACAGGTAACACCGGGGAGCTGTTTTTT. Translated, it gives CASSWTGNTGELFF.

This clone was picked up one time. The chain has TRBV19 and TRBJ1-3, with D perhaps matching TRBD1 (6 bases). Per the germline V gene, CDR1 is LNHDA and CDR2 is SQIVND (reference sequence). V was clipped by 5 bases and J by 6 bases, with 11 bases between them. The CDR3 extends over 13 amino acids. CDR3 region: CASSWDKLNTIYF. The CDR3 DNA reads TGTGCCAGTAGTTGGGACAAATTAAACACCATATATTTT.

The rearrangement joins TRBV5-8 to TRBJ2-7; D is perhaps TRBD1 (5 bases). The CDR3 consists of 18 residues. Germline V gene sequence: CDR1 SGHTS, CDR2 YDEGEE. V was cut by 3 bases and J by 3 bases, with 25 bases left in between. The CDR3 here is CASSSGRETEAPYYEQYF. Written as DNA, the CDR3 is TGTGCCAGCAGCTCGGGCCGTGAGACAGAAGCTCCCTACTACGAGCAGTACTTC.

The chain is built from TRBV19 and TRBJ1-2, with D tentatively TRBD1 (5 bases). The CDR3 totals 12 residues. The V gene's germline CDR1 is LNHDA and CDR2 SQIVND (reference sequence). The V end was cut by 3 bases, the J end by 6 bases, with 8 bases between. CDR3 sequence reads: CASSIVGHGYTF. In nucleotides, the CDR3 is TGTGCCAGTAGTATTGTGGGGCATGGCTACACCTTC.

This clone was observed a single time. The chain joins TRBV6-5 to TRBJ2-6; 8 nucleotides line up with TRBD1. V dropped 2 bases and J dropped 2; count of bases not matched to a gene: 2. The CDR3 spans 16 residues. Looked up from germline, CDR1 is MNHEY and CDR2 is SVGAGI. This CDR3 reads CASSYLTGAGANVLTF. The CDR3 DNA reads TGTGCCAGCAGTTACCTGACAGGGGCTGGGGCCAACGTCCTGACTTTC.

Concerning this clone: A read error may produce the germline difference seen at one junction end. The gene calls are TRBV20-1 and TRBJ1-4; D gene uncertain. The CDR3 consists of 15 residues. Per germline, CDR1 DFQATT and CDR2 SNEGSKA (reference sequence). The chain's CDR3 is CSASFRPTVREKLLF. In DNA form, the CDR3 reads TGCAGTGCTAGTTTTCGGCCCACGGTTCGGGAAAAACTGCTTTTT.

The rearrangement uses TRBV4-3 and TRBJ2-1; the match to TRBD2 covers 11 bases. Losses at the gene ends were 0 bases for V and 6 bases for J; bases not matched to a gene: 10. Germline CDR1 LGHNA, CDR2 YSLEER. CDR3 size: 18 residues. The CDR3: CASSQDGTSGGGANEQFF. The CDR3 nucleotides are TGCGCCAGCAGCCAAGATGGGACTAGCGGAGGCGGGGCCAATGAGCAGTTCTTC.

This sequence joins TRBV2 and TRBJ2-2, with 13 bases fitting TRBD2. This CDR3 region has 17 residues. V lost 7 bases to trimming and J lost 5 bases; unmatched junction nucleotides: 10. Per germline, CDR1 SNHLY and CDR2 FYNNEI. In DNA form, the CDR3 reads TGTGCCAGCACGCCAGGACTAGCGGGAGCCAGAACCGGGGAGCTGTTTTTT. Protein: CASTPGLAGARTGELFF.

This chain joins TRBV28 and TRBJ2-7; no clear D. Trimming took off 5 bases at V and 0 bases at J, with 5 bases between the two ends. Germline CDR1 MDHEN, CDR2 SYDVKM. The CDR3 covers 12 residues. Here the CDR3 DNA reads TGTGCCAGCAGTACTCTCTCCTACGAGCAGTACTTC. Translation gives CASSTLSYEQYF.

V gene TRBV9 combines with J gene TRBJ2-1, with TRBD2 matching 7 bases. Germline assignment: CDR1 SGDLS and CDR2 YYNGEE. The length of the CDR3 is 12 residues. V lost 3 bases and J lost 8; bases outside the gene matches: 2. CDR3 coding DNA: TGTGCCAGCAGCGAGACTAGCTATGAGCAGTTCTTC. This sequence encodes CASSETSYEQFF.

This chain joins TRBV3-1 (or the pseudogene TRBV3-2) and TRBJ2-2, with D possibly TRBD1 on 6 matching bases. Deletions cut 1 base from V and 4 bases from J, with 10 bases between. Germline lookup yields CDR1 LGHDT and CDR2 YNNKEL (reference sequence). This CDR3 is 15 amino acids long. CDR3 residues: CASSQASGATGELFF. CDR3 DNA: TGTGCCAGCAGCCAAGCGTCAGGGGCCACCGGGGAGCTGTTTTTT.

The chain links TRBV15 to TRBJ2-2; D might be TRBD2 (6 bases). The V end lost 0 bases, the J end lost 5 bases, and 16 bases lay between the germline ends. Germline lookup yields CDR1 LNHNV and CDR2 YYDKDF (reference sequence). This CDR3 is built from 17 residues. The CDR3, as DNA: TGTGCCACCAGCAGAGATCAAGGTCTAGCGCGGACCGGGGAGCTGTTTTTT. Its protein is CATSRDQGLARTGELFF.

The chain links TRBV24-1 to TRBJ2-3, with TRBD1 matching over 9 bases. CDR3 size: 17 residues. After removal of 5 bases from V and 4 bases from J, the junction contained 12 bases not matched to a gene. Per germline, CDR1 KGHDR and CDR2 SFDVKD. The CDR3 DNA follows: TGTGCCACCAGTGTTTCCGGGACAGGGTTTGGTGCAGATACGCAGTATTTT. Its translation is CATSVSGTGFGADTQYF.

This clone came up a few times. This chain joins TRBV24-1 and TRBJ1-5, with 9 bases matching TRBD1. The CDR3 loop spans 14 amino acids. The V gene's germline CDR1 is KGHDR and CDR2 SFDVKD. The V and J ends lost 11 bases and 8 bases, in that order; junction bases with no gene match: 12. The CDR3: CAIQGAPVPKPQHF. The DNA for the CDR3 is TGTGCCATACAGGGGGCGCCGGTCCCAAAGCCCCAGCATTTT.